This T cell receptor (beta chain) originates from a study of blood T cell repertoires in COVID-19. Study in general: There were acute and convalescent COVID-19 samples, and they came from the United States, Italy and Spain. Sources were T cells, B-cell-depleted T cells, or PBMCs; the material itself was cDNA or gDNA.

As originally analysed: Counts of nucleated cells, estimated from reference gene primer amplification, were obtained. Here immunoSEQ multiplex PCR was the method, and the copy in TCRdb shows in-frame clones only, minus some. That table gives V, J and clone size, and the DNA gave D and trimming. Among roughly 190,000 clones listed, 84% were seen once. Germline V CDR1 and CDR2: SGHTA, FQGTGA. The germline V and J ends were trimmed by 5 bases and 3 bases, with 12 bases remaining between them. The CDR3 has 14 amino acids. Sequencing used peripheral blood. The chain is built from TRBV7-3 and TRBJ2-3; a possible D gene is TRBD2 (5 bases). This receptor was taken from a human donor with acute or convalescent COVID-19. The donor label of this sample is uncertain. The CDR3 protein is CASSKPEVTDTQYF. Written as DNA, the CDR3 is TGTGCCAGCAGCAAACCGGAGGTGACAGATACGCAGTATTTT.